Listed below are T cell receptor beta chains from one sample, sequenced in a study of T cells in Graves' hyperthyroidism and ophthalmopathy. TCRdb redid the calling of the multiplex PCR reads with MiXCR, one entry per CDR3 protein. Among a few hundred thousand distinct CDR3 sequences listed, around 14% were seen once. Sequencing was carried out using blood. The receptors come from a woman aged 25 to 45 with Graves' hyperthyroidism. CDR3s include the opening cysteine and the closing phenylalanine or tryptophan. A D gene is named only where the DNA matches it firmly. A clone size is listed for some rows: how often the clone was seen (once, few, many), or a class if it is expanded.

j_call	clone_size	d_call	v_call	cdr3_aa	cdr3_nt
TRBJ2-5	-	TRBD1	TRBV5-5	CASSRMGQQETQYF	TGTGCCAGCAGCCGGATGGGACAGCAAGAGACCCAGTACTTC
TRBJ2-5	-	TRBD1	TRBV18	CASSRQGATQETQYF	TGTGCCAGCTCACGCCAGGGGGCAACACAAGAGACCCAGTACTTC
TRBJ1-2	-	-	TRBV18	CASSPPGRGPGYTF	TGTGCCAGCTCACCACCTGGCCGGGGGCCGGGCTACACCTTC
TRBJ2-2	few	-	TRBV4-3	CASSQDPPGAGELFF	TGCGCCAGCAGCCAAGATCCCCCAGGCGCCGGGGAGCTGTTTTTT
TRBJ1-6	-	-	TRBV12-3/TRBV12-4	CASNGDGSSPLHF	TGTGCCAGCAACGGGGACGGTAGTTCACCCCTCCACTTT
TRBJ1-2	few	-	TRBV6-5	CASSYSDRRDYGYTF	TGTGCCAGCAGTTACTCTGACCGTAGGGACTATGGCTACACCTTC
TRBJ1-2	many	-	TRBV2	CASMSTLSNYGYTF	TGTGCCAGCATGTCGACCCTCTCTAACTATGGCTACACCTTC
TRBJ2-5	many	TRBD2	TRBV20-1	CSATLSGLAGDGWETQYF	TGCAGTGCTACCCTGTCAGGACTAGCGGGAGATGGGTGGGAGACCCAGTACTTC
TRBJ2-7	few	-	TRBV12-3/TRBV12-4	CASSSDWYEQYF	TGTGCCAGCAGTTCGGACTGGTACGAGCAGTACTTC
TRBJ2-5	many	-	TRBV5-1	CASSVAGGTQYF	TGCGCCAGCAGCGTCGCTGGTGGGACCCAGTACTTC
TRBJ2-2	many	-	TRBV20-1	CSANDRNGLDTGELFF	TGCAGTGCGAATGACAGGAACGGTTTAGACACCGGGGAGCTGTTTTTT
TRBJ2-1	few	TRBD2	TRBV27	CASNPWGRDNEQFF	TGTGCCAGCAACCCGTGGGGGAGGGACAATGAGCAGTTCTTC
TRBJ2-1	many	TRBD2	TRBV27	CASSMGLVIDEQFF	TGTGCCAGCAGTATGGGACTAGTAATCGATGAGCAGTTCTTC
TRBJ2-3	many	-	TRBV12-3/TRBV12-4	CASSSLGLREFRTDTQYF	TGTGCCAGCAGTTCCCTTGGGTTGCGGGAATTCCGCACAGATACGCAGTATTTT
TRBJ2-4	many	TRBD1	TRBV7-2	CASRPDRELAKNIQYF	TGTGCCAGCCGCCCGGACAGGGAACTAGCCAAAAACATTCAGTACTTC
TRBJ2-1	many	TRBD2	TRBV7-6	CASSLVMGLAGVGSDEQFF	TGTGCCAGCAGCTTAGTGATGGGACTAGCGGGAGTGGGGTCCGATGAGCAGTTCTTC
TRBJ1-1	-	-	TRBV6-2/TRBV6-3	CASSSHRDTNRQNTEAFF	TGTGCCAGCAGTTCCCACCGGGACACCAATAGGCAGAACACTGAAGCTTTCTTT
TRBJ2-1	-	-	TRBV19	CASSSSELLYNEQFF	TGTGCCAGTAGTAGTAGCGAGCTCCTTTACAATGAGCAGTTCTTC
TRBJ1-1	-	-	TRBV6-4	CASSVSENTEAFF	TGTGCCAGCAGTGTTTCAGAGAACACTGAAGCTTTCTTT
TRBJ2-2	-	-	TRBV7-3	CASSLGAGTGLDAGELFF	TGTGCCAGCAGCCTCGGGGCGGGCACAGGGCTGGATGCCGGGGAGCTGTTTTTT
TRBJ2-2	many	TRBD2	TRBV10-3	CAINPGLAANTGELFF	TGTGCCATCAATCCGGGACTAGCGGCGAACACCGGGGAGCTGTTTTTT
TRBJ1-6	few	TRBD1	TRBV6-5	CASSSPGQGSSPLHF	TGTGCCAGCAGTTCTCCGGGACAGGGAAGTTCACCCCTCCACTTT
TRBJ2-2	many	-	TRBV6-5	CASSYSPTASTGELFF	TGTGCCAGCAGTTACTCCCCCACCGCGAGCACCGGGGAGCTGTTTTTT
TRBJ1-6	-	TRBD1	TRBV6-2/TRBV6-3	CASSYSLGTGATSPLHF	TGTGCCAGCAGTTACTCCCTAGGGACAGGGGCGACTTCACCCCTCCACTTT
TRBJ1-2	many	-	TRBV11-2	CASSPSGQYSYGYTF	TGTGCCAGCAGCCCCAGCGGACAGTACTCTTATGGCTACACCTTC
TRBJ2-1	many	-	TRBV6-5	CASSYLGQRDSEQFF	TGTGCCAGCAGTTACCTGGGACAGCGGGACAGTGAGCAGTTCTTC
TRBJ1-3	many	-	TRBV6-5	CASSYSRLAGPGNTIYF	TGTGCCAGCAGTTACTCGAGGTTGGCAGGGCCCGGAAACACCATATATTTT
TRBJ2-7	many	TRBD2	TRBV11-2	CASSLALASEQYF	TGTGCCAGCAGCTTAGCACTAGCGTCCGAGCAGTACTTC
TRBJ2-5	many	-	TRBV5-4	CASSSGRGGLRETQYF	TGTGCCAGCAGCTCGGGGCGTGGGGGCTTGCGGGAGACCCAGTACTTC
TRBJ2-2	many	TRBD2	TRBV28	CASSPRTSGTPGELFF	TGTGCCAGCAGTCCTAGGACTAGCGGGACTCCCGGGGAGCTGTTTTTT
TRBJ2-6	many	-	TRBV14	CASSLRGANVLTF	TGTGCCAGCAGCCTTCGTGGGGCCAACGTCCTGACTTTC